This T cell receptor beta chain was sequenced during a study of T cell changes during pregnancy in multiple sclerosis. Germline values: CDR1 SQVTM, CDR2 ANQGSEA. There are 14 residues in the CDR3. The J segment lost 1 base and the V segment lost 5 bases, leaving 7 bases of the junction unmatched. The repertoire was sequenced with immunoSEQ multiplex PCR; TCRdb's copy has only in-frame clones and lacks some. The table records around 42,000 clones, 91% of them present only once. V gene TRBV29-1 combines with J gene TRBJ2-5; TRBD1 agrees at 7 bases. The TCR sequence derives from a female donor in good health, enrolled as a control in a pregnancy study. Specimen: CD4+ T cells from peripheral blood mononuclear cells, collected in the second trimester of pregnancy. Written as DNA, the CDR3 is TGCAGCGTTCCTTACAGACAGGGCCAAGAGACCCAGTACTTC. As protein: CSVPYRQGQETQYF.